Listed here are 28 T cell receptor beta chains from one sample, sequenced in a study of cytomegalovirus exposure and HLA in healthy donors. TCRdb's copy holds only in-frame clones and misses some; the assay was immunoSEQ multiplex PCR. The sample includes some 170,000 clones, about 82% of them seen just once. The sample consisted of PBMCs. These receptors were obtained from a man under 40 in good health and CMV-seropositive.

The chain links TRBV27 to TRBJ2-1, with D perhaps TRBD2 (7 bases). Germline lookup yields CDR1 MNHEY and CDR2 SMNVEV (reference sequence). This CDR3 is 17 amino acids long. The V and J ends lost 2 bases and 7 bases respectively, with 21 bases between them. CDR3 residues: CASSLPRHTGGGNEQFF. The CDR3, as DNA: TGTGCCAGCAGTTTACCCCGCCATACGGGGGGCGGTAATGAGCAGTTCTTC.

This chain connects TRBV7-9 to TRBJ1-3; the D is unclear. The length of the CDR3 is 14 residues. In germline, CDR1 is SEHNR, CDR2 FQNEAQ (reference sequence). The V gene lost 5 bases and the J gene lost 1 base, with 9 bases spanning the gap. The CDR3 sequence is CASSLSGSGNTIYF. CDR3 sequence (DNA): TGTGCCAGCAGCCTCAGCGGGTCTGGAAACACCATATATTTT.

J is TRBJ2-1 and V is TRBV7-9, with TRBD1 matching 10 bases. The germline CDR1 and CDR2 sequences are SEHNR and FQNEAQ (reference sequence). The CDR3 length is 13 residues. Germline trimming cut 8 bases from V and 2 bases from J; bases unmatched to any gene: 0. This chain's CDR3 is CASGTGAYNEQFF. CDR3 sequence (DNA): TGTGCCAGCGGGACAGGGGCCTACAATGAGCAGTTCTTC. The whole variable domain, filled in from reference TRBV7-9 and TRBJ2-1, reads DTGVSQNPRHKITKRGQNVTFRCDPISEHNRLYWYRQTLGQGPEFLTYFQNEAQLEKSRLLSDRFSAERPKGSFSTLEIQRTEQGDSAMYLCASGTGAYNEQFFGPGTRLTVL.

The chain joins TRBV7-9 to TRBJ1-4; D is ambiguous. The CDR3 is 15 amino acids. V was trimmed by 4 bases and J by 6 bases, leaving 15 bases between them. CDR1 is SEHNR, CDR2 FQNEAQ, per germline (reference sequence). The CDR3 loop is CASSSDAMTHEKLFF. CDR3 coding DNA: TGTGCCAGCAGCTCGGATGCTATGACACATGAAAAACTGTTTTTT.

The chain uses TRBV18 and TRBJ2-3; 8 nucleotides align to TRBD1. The CDR3 runs 18 residues. Germline CDR1 and CDR2: KGHSH and LQKENI. V trimming: 3 bases; J trimming: 2 bases; junction bases outside the gene matches: 13. The CDR3 DNA reads as TGTGCCAGCTCACCGCGCTTACAGGGGGACTTTTTCACAGATACGCAGTATTTT. This codes for CASSPRLQGDFFTDTQYF. The entire variable domain, with the rest obtained from reference TRBV18 and TRBJ2-3, is as follows: NAGVMQNPRHLVRRRGQEARLRCSPMKGHSHVYWYRQLPEEGLKFMVYLQKENIIDESGMPKERFSAEFPKEGPSILRIQQVVRGDSAAYFCASSPRLQGDFFTDTQYFGPGTRLTVL.

This sequence joins TRBV5-6 and TRBJ1-5, with TRBD1 identical over 9 bases. The CDR3 has 14 amino acids. The germline V gene has CDR1 SGHDT and CDR2 YYEEEE. V dropped 4 bases and J dropped 5; count of bases not matched to a gene: 4. CDR3 nucleotide sequence: TGTGCCAGCAGCCCCGGGACAGGGTATCAGCCCCAGCATTTT. Translating it yields CASSPGTGYQPQHF.

This chain links TRBV4-1 with TRBJ2-3, with 12 bases fitting TRBD1. The germline CDR1 and CDR2 sequences are MGHRA and YSYEKL. V was clipped by 0 bases and J by 11 bases; unmatched bases: 6. The length of the CDR3 is 15 residues. The CDR3 bases are TGCGCCAGCAGCCAAGATGGGACAGGGGGCGAGGGGCAGTATTTT. Encoded protein: CASSQDGTGGEGQYF.

This chain uses TRBV16 with TRBJ1-2; the D gene is possibly TRBD1 (5 bases). Germline V CDR1 and CDR2: KGHSY, FQNENV. The ends were cut back, 1 base at V and 10 bases at J, with 16 bases in the middle. The CDR3 is made up of 14 amino acids. CDR3 bases: TGTGCCAGCAGCCAATTGTTCCAGGACATAGACTACACCTTC. Its protein is CASSQLFQDIDYTF.

V usage is TRBV6-6 and J usage is TRBJ1-6; 8 positions match TRBD1. The CDR3 has 15 amino acids. J lost 10 bases, V lost 6 bases, and 11 bases had no gene match. Per germline, CDR1 MNHNY and CDR2 SVGAGI (reference sequence). This chain's CDR3 is CASSKPEDRDSPLHF. The CDR3 DNA reads TGTGCCAGCAGCAAACCGGAGGACAGGGACTCACCCCTCCACTTT.

DNA of the CDR3: TGTGCCAGCAGTCCAGGGATATTGGCCTACGAGCAGTACTTC. It encodes CASSPGILAYEQYF. V usage is TRBV6-5 and J usage is TRBJ2-7, with D perhaps matching TRBD1 (5 bases). This CDR3 has 14 amino acids. Trimming left V 5 bases short and J 2 bases short, with 13 bases between. The germline V gene encodes CDR1 MNHEY and CDR2 SVGAGI.

This rearrangement joins TRBV6-5 to TRBJ2-3; D gene uncertain. Germline CDR1 and CDR2: MNHEY and SVGAGI. This CDR3 has 13 amino acids. Trimming left V 3 bases short and J 4 bases short, with 8 bases between. CDR3 amino acids: CASSYLEADTQYF. The CDR3 DNA sequence: TGTGCCAGCAGTTATCTTGAGGCAGATACGCAGTATTTT.

This clone has only one observation. The chain recombines TRBV6-5 with TRBJ1-4, with unresolved D. The CDR3 length is 13 residues. V lost 5 bases to trimming and J lost 6 bases, with 10 bases between them. The V gene's germline CDR1 is MNHEY and CDR2 SVGAGI. This chain's CDR3 is CASSHENYEKLFF. Here the CDR3 DNA reads TGTGCCAGCAGTCACGAGAATTATGAAAAACTGTTTTTT.

The chain uses TRBV11-3 and TRBJ2-2, with TRBD2 matching 7 bases. Germline loops: CDR1 SGHNT, CDR2 YENEEA. This CDR3 region has 16 residues. The junction had 4 bases not matched to a gene; V was cut back by 3 bases and J by 0 bases. The CDR3 sequence is CASSLGEGTNTGELFF. The CDR3 DNA reads TGTGCCAGCAGCTTGGGGGAGGGAACGAACACCGGGGAGCTGTTTTTT.

The chain uses TRBV5-4 and TRBJ2-1; 9 nucleotides line up with TRBD1. V was clipped by 2 bases and J by 3 bases; unmatched bases: 3. The CDR3 has 15 residues. CDR1 and CDR2 from the germline V gene are SGHNT and YYREEE (reference sequence). The CDR3 DNA sequence: TGTGCCAGCAGCTTAGACAGGGGGAACTACAATGAGCAGTTCTTC. The encoded protein is CASSLDRGNYNEQFF.

The chain couples TRBV11-3 to TRBJ2-7; weak D call: TRBD1 (6 bases). This CDR3 comprises 15 residues. Germline V lookup: CDR1 SGHNT, CDR2 YENEEA. V was shortened by 1 base and J by 3 bases, with 13 bases between the two germline ends. CDR3 sequence reads: CASSLADRTNYEQYF. The CDR3 DNA reads TGTGCCAGCAGCTTAGCCGACAGGACCAACTACGAGCAGTACTTC.

The chain uses TRBV29-1 and TRBJ2-7; D is unclear. This CDR3 region has 14 residues. From germline, CDR1 is SQVTM and CDR2 ANQGSEA. V lost 4 bases and J 2 bases, leaving 15 bases between the germline ends. CDR3 in amino acids: CSVVGGRWTYEQYF. Here the CDR3 DNA reads TGCAGCGTTGTAGGTGGGCGCTGGACCTACGAGCAGTACTTC.

The V and J genes are TRBV7-6 and TRBJ1-5; a weak D match, TRBD1 (5 bases). The CDR3 is 18 amino acids. Germline CDR1 SGHVS, CDR2 FNYEAQ. The V gene lost 1 base and the J gene lost 0 bases, with 16 bases spanning the gap. This CDR3 is CASSLEPRETYSNQPQHF. CDR3 nucleotide sequence: TGTGCCAGCAGCTTAGAGCCCAGGGAAACGTATAGCAATCAGCCCCAGCATTTT.

The chain links TRBV4-3 to TRBJ1-2; a possible D gene is TRBD1 (5 bases). V lost 2 bases to trimming and J lost 5 bases, with 12 bases between them. Germline lookup yields CDR1 LGHNA and CDR2 YSLEER. This CDR3 spans 14 amino acids. For the CDR3, the DNA is TGCGCCAGCAGCCAACAGGGTCTTCCGTATGGCTACACCTTC. This sequence encodes CASSQQGLPYGYTF.

The rearrangement joins TRBV19 to TRBJ1-6; 7 bases are a match to TRBD1. J gave up 3 bases and V 5 bases, and 13 bases lay outside the gene matches. CDR3 length: 18 amino acids. Germline V gene lookup returns CDR1 LNHDA and CDR2 SQIVND (reference sequence). The CDR3: CASSPMSSGDSYNSPLHF. DNA of the CDR3: TGTGCCAGTAGTCCCATGTCCTCTGGGGACAGCTATAATTCACCCCTCCACTTT.

The rearrangement links TRBV29-1 to TRBJ2-1, with TRBD2 matching 9 bases. There are 15 residues in the CDR3. J lost 7 bases, V lost 8 bases, and 15 bases had no gene match. CDR1 is SQVTM and CDR2 is ANQGSEA in the germline V gene. The CDR3 here is CSFLLAGALGNEQFF. The CDR3 nucleotides read TGCAGCTTCCTCTTAGCGGGGGCTTTAGGGAATGAGCAGTTCTTC.

The chain uses TRBV4-3 and TRBJ2-1; 12 bases are shared with TRBD2. This CDR3 is 16 amino acids long. The ends lost 3 bases at V and 4 bases at J; junction bases unmatched: 4. CDR1 is LGHNA and CDR2 is YSLEER in the germline V gene. The CDR3 coding sequence is TGCGCCAGCAGCCATGAAACTAGCGGGGGGTACAATGAGCAGTTCTTC. As protein: CASSHETSGGYNEQFF.

The CDR3 is CSVEDWQGGSSTDTQYF. The CDR3 bases are TGCAGCGTTGAAGATTGGCAGGGGGGCTCTAGCACAGATACGCAGTATTTT. J is TRBJ2-3 and V is TRBV29-1; maybe TRBD1 (7 bases). Germline V gene lookup returns CDR1 SQVTM and CDR2 ANQGSEA. Trimming stripped 0 bases from V and 0 bases from J, with 16 bases between. The CDR3 covers 17 residues.

The chain carries TRBV27 and TRBJ1-6; 9 nucleotides match TRBD1. CDR3 length equals 14 residues. V lost 2 bases and J lost 8; bases outside the gene matches: 1. Germline V gene lookup returns CDR1 MNHEY and CDR2 SMNVEV (reference sequence). The CDR3 DNA sequence: TGTGCCAGCAGTTTAGGGACAGGGCATTCACCCCTCCACTTT. It codes for CASSLGTGHSPLHF.

V usage is TRBV7-8 and J usage is TRBJ2-2, with D hard to call. CDR3 size: 13 residues. V lost 4 bases, J lost 7 bases, and 10 bases lay in between. CDR1 and CDR2 (germline): SGHVS, FQNEAQ. DNA of the CDR3: TGTGCCAGCAGCTCACAGATAGTCGGGGAGCTGTTTTTT. Residues: CASSSQIVGELFF.

The chain joins TRBV6-5 to TRBJ2-5; D is possibly TRBD1 (5 bases). CDR3 size: 13 residues. V was trimmed by 5 bases and J by 6 bases, leaving 13 bases between them. Per the germline V gene, CDR1 is MNHEY and CDR2 is SVGAGI. The DNA for the CDR3 is TGTGCCAGCAGTGCACAAGGGGCCCAGACCCAGTACTTC. It is translated as CASSAQGAQTQYF.

This clone was detected a few times. The V call is TRBV14, the J call TRBJ1-1; D unclear. CDR3 length: 11 residues. With 4 bases removed from V and 7 bases from J, the gap between germline ends came to 7 bases. Germline values: CDR1 SGHDN, CDR2 FVKESK. The CDR3 spells CASSRAIEAFF. DNA of the CDR3: TGTGCCAGCAGCCGGGCGATTGAAGCTTTCTTT.

The chain uses TRBV29-1 and TRBJ2-3; 8 nucleotides match TRBD2. The CDR3 contains 15 residues. V lost 3 bases and J lost 1; bases outside the gene matches: 6. CDR1 is SQVTM, CDR2 ANQGSEA, per germline. The CDR3 sequence: CSVDERGHRTDTQYF. The CDR3 coding sequence is TGCAGCGTTGATGAGCGGGGGCACCGCACAGATACGCAGTATTTT.

The chain uses TRBV4-1 and TRBJ2-6; D ambiguous. Looked up from germline, CDR1 is MGHRA and CDR2 is YSYEKL. Trimming took 1 base from V and 0 from J, leaving 13 bases between them. The CDR3 spans 18 residues. DNA of the CDR3: TGCGCCAGCAGCCAAGCGCGGCTCCTGAGCTCTGGGGCCAACGTCCTGACTTTC. Translating it yields CASSQARLLSSGANVLTF.